Listed below are T cell receptor beta chains from one sample, sequenced in a study of shared clonotypes between healthy human individuals. Generated by immunoSEQ multiplex PCR, the TCRdb table keeps only in-frame clones and is missing some. This table has around 2.1 million clones, under 95% appearing once. Sequenced sample: naive CD8+ T cells from PBMCs. These receptors all stem from a man aged 18 to 35 in good health. Some clones in this sample may be carry-over from other donors' samples. Each CDR3 is given with its conserved first and last residue. The D gene is left open where the match is weak. Only some rows state a clone size, as once, few, many or a class for expanded clones.

CDR3 | DNA | V | size | J | D
CSVSIRGVSSYEQYF | TGCAGCGTTAGTATTCGGGGAGTAAGCTCCTACGAGCAGTACTTC | TRBV29-1 | . | TRBJ2-7 | .
CASGFALGNEQFF | TGTGCTAGTGGTTTCGCGTTGGGAAATGAGCAGTTCTTC | TRBV12-5 | . | TRBJ2-1 | .
CASSLWTGYTEAFF | TGTGCCAGCAGTCTATGGACAGGGTACACTGAAGCTTTCTTT | TRBV5-6 | few | TRBJ1-1 | TRBD1
CASSPGPLNTEAFF | TGTGCCAGCTCACCGGGACCCTTGAACACTGAAGCTTTCTTT | TRBV18 | . | TRBJ1-1 | .
CASSLSGNRFQETQYF | TGTGCCAGCAGTTTATCCGGGAACCGCTTCCAAGAGACCCAGTACTTC | TRBV27 | . | TRBJ2-5 | .
CASSLGPGRETQYF | TGTGCCAGCAGCTTAGGACCGGGTCGTGAGACCCAGTACTTC | TRBV7-9 | . | TRBJ2-5 | .
CASSVAGENKPEAFF | TGTGCCAGCAGTGTTGCAGGGGAGAATAAGCCTGAAGCTTTCTTT | TRBV2 | . | TRBJ1-1 | .
CASRNRNSNQPQHF | TGTGCCAGCAGGAACAGGAATAGCAATCAGCCCCAGCATTTT | TRBV27 | . | TRBJ1-5 | .
CASSLFAGGGPSSYEQYF | TGTGCCAGCAGCCTGTTCGCAGGAGGGGGCCCGAGCTCCTACGAGCAGTACTTC | TRBV5-4 | . | TRBJ2-7 | .
CASSTGVEPQHF | TGTGCCAGTAGTACGGGGGTAGAGCCCCAGCATTTT | TRBV19 | . | TRBJ1-5 | .